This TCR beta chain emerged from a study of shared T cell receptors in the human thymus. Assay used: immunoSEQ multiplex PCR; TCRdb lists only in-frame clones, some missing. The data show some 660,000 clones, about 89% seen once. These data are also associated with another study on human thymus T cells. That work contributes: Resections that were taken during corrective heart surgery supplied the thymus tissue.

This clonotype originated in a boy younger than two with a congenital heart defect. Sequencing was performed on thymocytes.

This CDR3 is CASSLGTGIPLTEAFF. The CDR3, as DNA: TGTGCCAGCAGCTTAGGGACAGGGATCCCCCTGACTGAAGCTTTCTTT. The chain has TRBV7-6 and TRBJ1-1; 8 nucleotides agree with TRBD1. Germline CDR1 reads SGHVS; CDR2 reads FNYEAQ. V trimming: 1 base; J trimming: 5 bases; junction bases outside the gene matches: 9. This CDR3 contains 16 residues.